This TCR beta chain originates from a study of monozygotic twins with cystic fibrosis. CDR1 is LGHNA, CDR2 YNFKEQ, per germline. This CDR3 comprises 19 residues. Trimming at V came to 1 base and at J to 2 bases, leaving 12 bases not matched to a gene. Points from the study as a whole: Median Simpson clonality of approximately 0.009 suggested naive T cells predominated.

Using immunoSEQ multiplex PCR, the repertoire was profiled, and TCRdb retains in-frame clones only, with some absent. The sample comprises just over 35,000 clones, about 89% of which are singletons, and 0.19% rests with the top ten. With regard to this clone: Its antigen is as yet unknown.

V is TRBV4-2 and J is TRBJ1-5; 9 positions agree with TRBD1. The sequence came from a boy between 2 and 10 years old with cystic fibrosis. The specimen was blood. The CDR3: CASSQGDRAFRSGNQPQHF. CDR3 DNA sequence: TGTGCCAGCAGCCAAGGGGACAGGGCTTTTCGTTCCGGCAATCAGCCCCAGCATTTT.